The clone carrying this TCR beta chain was observed many times. Its specificity is unknown. This entry comes from a study of CD8 T cells in ankylosing spondylitis. Study-wide findings and caveats: According to the report, clones linked to the disease were significantly enriched in matched synovial fluid samples taken from ankylosing spondylitis patients. In reactive arthritis synovial fluid and blood, some motif variants had been reported before. Seemingly characteristic of ankylosing spondylitis blood was a TCR beta motif consisting of about 8 highly homologous variants.

This CDR3 contains 15 residues. Germline-derived CDR1 and CDR2 are LGHDT and YNNKEL (reference sequence). The V and J ends lost 6 bases and 2 bases respectively, with 16 bases between them. Preparation of TCR beta libraries was done by quantitative 5'-RACE with molecular barcodes. Via MiXCR, TCRdb re-called the 5' RACE reads, giving one row per CDR3 protein. The data hold just under 95,000 distinct CDR3 sequences, with about 9% observed a single time. The sequenced material came from blood, either unsorted or a sorted T cell fraction (not recorded which). The chain joins TRBV3-1 to TRBJ2-5, with D perhaps TRBD1 (6 bases). This TCR derives from a male donor with ankylosing spondylitis or in good health (not recorded which). The CDR3 sequence is CASRQGTYLQETQYF. The CDR3 region has the DNA TGTGCCAGCAGGCAGGGGACCTACCTACAAGAGACCCAGTACTTC.